These 17 T cell receptor beta chains originate from one sample sequenced in a study of cytomegalovirus exposure and HLA in healthy donors. The PCR had 60 Vbeta and 13 Jbeta primers. Using immunoSEQ multiplex PCR, the repertoire was profiled, and TCRdb retains in-frame clones only, with some absent. The sample data list fewer than 150,000 clones. Sequenced: PBMCs. The receptors shown here come from a middle-aged man in good health and CMV-seronegative.

The chain recombines TRBV4-3 with TRBJ1-6, with D perhaps matching TRBD1 (5 bases). The germline CDR1 and CDR2 sequences are LGHNA and YSLEER. The CDR3 length is 15 residues. The V gene lost 3 bases and the J gene lost 7 bases, with 13 bases spanning the gap. CDR3 loop: CASSHHFRENSPLHF. CDR3 DNA: TGCGCCAGCAGCCATCATTTCAGGGAAAATTCACCCCTCCACTTT.

This chain uses TRBV5-1 with TRBJ1-2; the D is unclear. Germline V gene lookup returns CDR1 SGHRS and CDR2 YFSETQ. Trimming took 0 bases from V and 4 from J, leaving 10 bases between them. The CDR3 is made up of 14 amino acids. This chain's CDR3 is CASSLEPGSYGYTF. CDR3 DNA sequence: TGCGCCAGCAGCTTGGAGCCAGGCAGCTATGGCTACACCTTC.

This chain uses TRBV6-6 with TRBJ1-1; D is uncertain. V was cut by 8 bases and J by 4 bases, with 17 bases left in between. Germline V CDR1 and CDR2: MNHNY, SVGAGI (reference sequence). The length of the CDR3 is 14 residues. The CDR3 DNA sequence: TGTGCCAGCGGCTTACTCGGGGAGGGCACTGAAGCTTTCTTT. It translates to CASGLLGEGTEAFF.

This chain connects TRBV29-1 to TRBJ1-4; D gene ambiguous. Trimming took 4 bases from V and 10 from J, leaving 7 bases between them. The CDR3 is 10 residues long. Germline V gene lookup returns CDR1 SQVTM and CDR2 ANQGSEA. The CDR3, as DNA: TGCAGCGTTGTCAACGGAAAACTGTTTTTT. Translation: CSVVNGKLFF.

The V call is TRBV7-3, the J call TRBJ2-1; 8 nucleotides agree with TRBD1. Per germline, CDR1 SGHTA and CDR2 FQGTGA. This CDR3 has 14 amino acids. V gave up 7 bases and J gave up 2 bases; unmatched junction bases: 4. In DNA form, the CDR3 reads TGTGCCAGCAACACAGGGGGAACCTACAATGAGCAGTTCTTC. Translated, it gives CASNTGGTYNEQFF.

The rearrangement uses TRBV7-2 and TRBJ1-6, with no clear D. Germline lookup yields CDR1 SGHTA and CDR2 FQGNSA. The CDR3 has 16 amino acids. Trimming left V 8 bases short and J 2 bases short, with 16 bases between. The CDR3 sequence: CASGPGFSTYNSPLHF. CDR3 bases: TGTGCCAGCGGCCCGGGGTTTTCGACCTATAATTCACCCCTCCACTTT.

CDR3 loop: CASSPVGGYSNTEAFF. For the CDR3, the DNA is TGTGCCAGCTCACCCGTCGGAGGTTACTCGAACACTGAAGCTTTCTTT. This chain connects TRBV18 to TRBJ1-1, with D uncertain. Germline CDR1 KGHSH, CDR2 LQKENI. Trimming stripped 3 bases from V and 1 base from J, with 15 bases between. The CDR3 is 16 residues long.

The gene calls are TRBV9 and TRBJ2-7; TRBD1 agrees at 10 bases. CDR1 is SGDLS and CDR2 is YYNGEE in the germline V gene. J lost 5 bases, V lost 3 bases, and 5 bases had no gene match. The CDR3 has 14 residues. CDR3 sequence reads: CASSETGGRDEQYF. The CDR3 DNA follows: TGTGCCAGCAGCGAGACAGGGGGCAGGGACGAGCAGTACTTC.

The chain uses TRBV18 and TRBJ2-7; 10 nucleotides line up with TRBD1. The V gene end was trimmed by 3 bases and the J gene end by 7 bases; junction bases not matched to a gene: 9. The CDR3 runs to 15 residues. The germline gives CDR1 KGHSH, CDR2 LQKENI. CDR3 protein: CASSPQGQGLGEQYF. The CDR3 coding sequence is TGTGCCAGCTCACCTCAGGGACAGGGGCTAGGAGAGCAGTACTTC.

CDR3 sequence (DNA): TGTGCCAGCAGCGCTACCGGGACACTCAATGAGCAGTTCTTC. As protein: CASSATGTLNEQFF. The rearrangement links TRBV9 to TRBJ2-1, with TRBD1 as a possible D gene (6 bases). Germline V lookup: CDR1 SGDLS, CDR2 YYNGEE. Trimming left V 3 bases short and J 6 bases short, with 13 bases between. The CDR3 extends over 14 amino acids.

This chain connects TRBV6-5 to TRBJ1-2; the match to TRBD1 covers 7 bases. Germline values: CDR1 MNHEY, CDR2 SVGAGI. The CDR3 loop spans 13 amino acids. J lost 8 bases, V lost 0 bases, and 3 bases had no gene match. The CDR3 coding sequence is TGTGCCAGCAGTTACTCGACAGGGCGAGGCTACACCTTC. Its protein is CASSYSTGRGYTF.

V and J are TRBV4-2 and TRBJ2-3; 9 nucleotides align to TRBD2. J lost 2 bases, V lost 0 bases, and 6 bases had no gene match. This CDR3 spans 17 amino acids. From germline, CDR1 is LGHNA and CDR2 YNFKEQ. CDR3 sequence (DNA): TGTGCCAGCAGCCAAGACCCGACTAGCGGATTCACAGATACGCAGTATTTT. Translating it yields CASSQDPTSGFTDTQYF.

J is TRBJ1-6 and V is TRBV27; D perhaps matches TRBD1 (5 bases). This CDR3 comprises 15 residues. Germline lookup yields CDR1 MNHEY and CDR2 SMNVEV (reference sequence). V dropped 5 bases and J dropped 1 base, with 9 bases sitting between them. DNA of the CDR3: TGTGCCAGCAGTAAGGACACTTCCTATAATTCACCCCTCCACTTT. Residues: CASSKDTSYNSPLHF.

The chain links TRBV6-5 to TRBJ1-1; D uncertain. Trimming cost V 6 bases and J 0 bases, with 11 bases left between them. CDR1 is MNHEY, CDR2 SVGAGI, per germline. CDR3 length: 14 amino acids. The CDR3 reads CASSGILMNTEAFF. The CDR3 bases are TGTGCCAGCAGCGGGATTCTCATGAACACTGAAGCTTTCTTT.

V gene TRBV28 combines with J gene TRBJ1-2; a possible D gene is TRBD1 (6 bases). The ends were cut back, 8 bases at V and 7 bases at J, with 17 bases in the middle. Germline-derived CDR1 and CDR2 are MDHEN and SYDVKM. This CDR3 spans 13 amino acids. The CDR3 loop is CASLSPGVGGYTF. DNA for the CDR3: TGTGCCAGCCTCTCACCAGGGGTCGGTGGCTACACCTTC.

The rearrangement joins TRBV27 to TRBJ1-5; no firm D call. Germline CDR1 and CDR2: MNHEY and SMNVEV (reference sequence). V shed 4 bases and J shed 4 bases, with 14 bases lying between them. This CDR3 contains 15 residues. This CDR3 is CASSSAPMRNQPQHF. CDR3 in DNA: TGTGCCAGCAGTTCTGCCCCCATGAGGAATCAGCCCCAGCATTTT.

The rearrangement uses TRBV7-9 and TRBJ1-4; D unresolved. This CDR3 is 17 amino acids long. The V end was cut by 0 bases, the J end by 4 bases, with 15 bases between. Germline V CDR1 and CDR2: SEHNR, FQNEAQ (reference sequence). The CDR3 DNA reads TGTGCCAGCAGCTTAGCTGTGTTGGTAGGGAGTAATGAAAAACTGTTTTTT. Its protein is CASSLAVLVGSNEKLFF.